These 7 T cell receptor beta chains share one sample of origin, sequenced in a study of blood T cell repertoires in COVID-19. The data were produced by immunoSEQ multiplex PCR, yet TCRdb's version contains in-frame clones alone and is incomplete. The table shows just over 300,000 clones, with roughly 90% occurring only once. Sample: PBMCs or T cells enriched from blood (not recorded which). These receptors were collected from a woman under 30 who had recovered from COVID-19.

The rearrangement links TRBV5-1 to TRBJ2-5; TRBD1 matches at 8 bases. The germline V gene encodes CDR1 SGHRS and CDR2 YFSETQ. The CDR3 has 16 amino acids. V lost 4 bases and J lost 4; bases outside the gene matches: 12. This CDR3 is CASSPRRGQVSETQYF. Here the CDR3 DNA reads TGCGCCAGCAGCCCAAGGAGGGGACAGGTATCAGAGACCCAGTACTTC.

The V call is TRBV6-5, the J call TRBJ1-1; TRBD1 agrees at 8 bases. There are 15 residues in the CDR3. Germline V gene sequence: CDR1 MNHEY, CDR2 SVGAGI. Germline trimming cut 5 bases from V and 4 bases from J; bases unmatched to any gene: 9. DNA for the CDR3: TGTGCCAGCAGTAAACCAGGACAGGGTATCACTGAAGCTTTCTTT. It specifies CASSKPGQGITEAFF.

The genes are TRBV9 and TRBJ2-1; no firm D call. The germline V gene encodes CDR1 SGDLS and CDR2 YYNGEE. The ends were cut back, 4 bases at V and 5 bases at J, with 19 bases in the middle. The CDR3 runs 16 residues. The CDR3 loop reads CASSPRPSTEDNEQFF. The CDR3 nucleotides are TGTGCCAGCAGCCCCCGACCATCGACTGAAGACAATGAGCAGTTCTTC.

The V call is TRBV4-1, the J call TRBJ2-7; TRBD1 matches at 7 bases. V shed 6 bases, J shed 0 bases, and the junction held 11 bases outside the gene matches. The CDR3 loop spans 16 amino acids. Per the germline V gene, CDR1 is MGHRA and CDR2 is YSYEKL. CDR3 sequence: CASRLNPTGDSYEQYF. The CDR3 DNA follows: TGCGCCAGCAGACTAAACCCAACAGGGGACTCCTACGAGCAGTACTTC.

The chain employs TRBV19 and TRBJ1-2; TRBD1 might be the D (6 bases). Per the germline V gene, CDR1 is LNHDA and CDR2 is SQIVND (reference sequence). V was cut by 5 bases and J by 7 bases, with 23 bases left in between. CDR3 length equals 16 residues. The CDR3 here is CASSPGQLGVESGYTF. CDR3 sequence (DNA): TGTGCCAGTAGTCCCGGACAGCTAGGGGTGGAAAGTGGCTACACCTTC.

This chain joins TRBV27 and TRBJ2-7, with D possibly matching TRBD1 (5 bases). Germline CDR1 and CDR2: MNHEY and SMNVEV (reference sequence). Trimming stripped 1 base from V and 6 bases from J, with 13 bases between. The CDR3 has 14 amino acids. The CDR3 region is CASSLFQGSTEQYF. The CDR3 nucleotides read TGTGCCAGCAGTTTATTTCAGGGTTCTACCGAGCAGTACTTC.

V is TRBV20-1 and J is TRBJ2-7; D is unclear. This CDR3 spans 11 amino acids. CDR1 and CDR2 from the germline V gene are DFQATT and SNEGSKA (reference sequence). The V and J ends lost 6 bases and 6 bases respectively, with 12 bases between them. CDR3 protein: CSARSGREQYF. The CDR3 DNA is TGCAGTGCCCGCTCAGGTCGCGAGCAGTACTTC.